This T cell receptor beta chain was obtained from a study of cytomegalovirus exposure and HLA in healthy donors. General observations from the study: Researchers catalogued some 160 TCR beta chains as cytomegalovirus-associated. HLA restriction was apparent for most CMV-associated TCR beta chains in a later analysis.

Germline V CDR1 and CDR2: MNHNY, SVGAGI (reference sequence). V lost 6 bases to trimming and J lost 1 base; unmatched junction nucleotides: 2. This CDR3 has 14 residues. The PCR was carried out with 60 Vbeta primers and 13 Jbeta primers. The assay was immunoSEQ multiplex PCR, and TCRdb's table has in-frame clones only and misses some. The sample holds 90,000 to 120,000 clones, over 65% seen once. Notes on this clone: Antigen specificity is unknown.

This rearrangement joins TRBV6-6 to TRBJ2-3; 9 nucleotides line up with TRBD1. Sequencing input: PBMCs. The TCR comes from a woman in her forties in good health and CMV-seropositive. CDR3 sequence: CASSRDRGTDTQYF. As DNA, the CDR3 is TGTGCCAGCAGCCGGGACAGGGGCACAGATACGCAGTATTTT.